A single TCR beta chain is shown here with its context. Its antigen is still unknown. There are 15 residues in the CDR3. From germline, CDR1 is LGHNA and CDR2 YNFKEQ. V was shortened by 0 bases and J by 4 bases, with 9 bases between the two germline ends. These data are taken from a study of regulatory T cells in long-lasting Graves disease. General study results and limits: Between persistent patients, 2,500 to 3,500 public clonotypes were shared, exceeding the 900 to 1,000 shared between new patients. TCR diversity was lower in persistent Graves' patients than in newly diagnosed ones. The analysis examined peripheral blood only and excluded thyroid tissue.

With iRepertoire HTBI primers and Arm-PCR of CDR3 regions, TCR beta libraries were built. One entry per CDR3 protein, called by TCRdb with MiXCR from the multiplex PCR reads. This table has approximately 560,000 distinct CDR3 sequences, about 16% appearing once. Noted time point: newly diagnosed GD, antithyroid drugs for less than 3 months. Extracted RNA from PBMCs served as the source of the TCR library. These data were also reused for a study on T cells in Graves' hyperthyroidism and ophthalmopathy.

The starting material was peripheral blood mononuclear cells (PBMCs), obtained at new diagnosis, from a patient treated with antithyroid drugs. This rearrangement joins TRBV4-2 to TRBJ2-2, with a tentative D call TRBD2 (5 bases). This receptor was obtained from a man between 18 and 29 years old with Graves disease. CDR3 nucleotides: TGTGCCAGCAGCCAAGATGGTCGGGGCACCGGGGAGCTGTTTTTT. Amino acids: CASSQDGRGTGELFF.